What follows are 18 T cell receptor beta chains derived from one specimen sequenced in a study of cytomegalovirus exposure and HLA in healthy donors. Only in-frame clones appear in the TCRdb table, and some are missing; sequencing was by immunoSEQ multiplex PCR. The table shows 110,000 or so clones, with around nine tenths occurring only once. Specimen: PBMCs. The source is a woman in her late teens or twenties in good health and CMV-seronegative.

The V and J genes are TRBV29-1 and TRBJ2-1, with D possibly matching TRBD2 (6 bases). This CDR3 spans 12 amino acids. V was cut by 5 bases and J by 8 bases, with 13 bases left in between. Per the germline V gene, CDR1 is SQVTM and CDR2 is ANQGSEA. CDR3 sequence: CSVSSGDDEQFF. CDR3 in DNA: TGCAGCGTTTCTTCGGGAGACGATGAGCAGTTCTTC.

The genes are TRBV28 and TRBJ2-1, with D maybe TRBD1 (6 bases). The V and J ends lost 5 bases and 1 base respectively, with 15 bases between them. The CDR3 is 16 residues long. The germline gives CDR1 MDHEN, CDR2 SYDVKM. The CDR3 DNA reads TGTGCCAGCAGTCCCCAGACTACAGGGTCCTACAATGAGCAGTTCTTC. Translating gives CASSPQTTGSYNEQFF.

The rearrangement links TRBV2 to TRBJ2-2; weak D call: TRBD2 (6 bases). Per the germline V gene, CDR1 is SNHLY and CDR2 is FYNNEI. The CDR3 is 14 amino acids. Deletions cut 8 bases from V and 0 bases from J, with 10 bases between. CDR3 coding DNA: TGTGCCAGCTGTGGCGGGACGAACACCGGGGAGCTGTTTTTT. Its protein is CASCGGTNTGELFF. The whole variable domain, remainder taken from reference TRBV2 and TRBJ2-2, is EPEVTQTPSHQVTQMGQEVILRCVPISNHLYFYWYRQILGQKVEFLVSFYNNEISEKSEIFDDQFSVERPDGSNFTLKIRSTKLEDSAMYFCASCGGTNTGELFFGEGSRLTVL.

The chain recombines TRBV7-2 with TRBJ2-7; 10 bases align to TRBD2. V shed 5 bases and J 4 bases; nucleotides not matched to a gene: 8. Germline lookup yields CDR1 SGHTA and CDR2 FQGNSA. CDR3 length equals 15 residues. The CDR3 nucleotides are TGTGCCAGCAGCCCCAGCGGGGGGGCCTTTTACGAGCAGTACTTC. This translates into CASSPSGGAFYEQYF.

The chain employs TRBV4-3 and TRBJ1-2; D may be TRBD1 (6 bases). The germline V and J ends were trimmed by 0 bases and 6 bases, with 17 bases remaining between them. Looked up from germline, CDR1 is LGHNA and CDR2 is YSLEER. The length of the CDR3 is 16 residues. CDR3 DNA sequence: TGCGCCAGCAGCCAAGAGGGCGGGGGGCGGGAGGATGGCTACACCTTC. This translates into CASSQEGGGREDGYTF.

This clone was counted ten times or more. The V and J genes are TRBV6-4 and TRBJ2-1; TRBD2 matches 10 bases. CDR3 length equals 15 residues. The V gene's germline CDR1 is MRHNA and CDR2 SNTAGT. Trimming at V came to 4 bases and at J to 3 bases, leaving 3 bases not matched to a gene. CDR3 bases: TGTGCCAGCAGTGGCCTAGCGGGGGACTACAATGAGCAGTTCTTC. As protein: CASSGLAGDYNEQFF.

The chain combines TRBV9 with TRBJ2-7; a weak D match, TRBD1 (5 bases). V was cut by 3 bases and J by 3 bases, with 13 bases left in between. This CDR3 is built from 14 residues. Germline assignment: CDR1 SGDLS and CDR2 YYNGEE. This chain's CDR3 is CASSGRDSYYEQYF. The CDR3 nucleotides are TGTGCCAGCAGCGGGAGAGACAGCTACTACGAGCAGTACTTC.

The rearrangement uses TRBV2 and TRBJ2-3, with 12 bases lining up with TRBD2. CDR1 is SNHLY and CDR2 is FYNNEI in the germline V gene. After removal of 6 bases from V and 4 bases from J, the junction contained 8 bases not matched to a gene. This CDR3 comprises 16 residues. In DNA form, the CDR3 reads TGTGCCAGCAGCCCAGGACTAGCGGGGAGGGCAGATACGCAGTATTTT. Its translation: CASSPGLAGRADTQYF.

This sequence joins TRBV5-1 and TRBJ1-6; D is unresolved. CDR3 length: 19 amino acids. The germline V gene has CDR1 SGHRS and CDR2 YFSETQ. Deletions cut 0 bases from V and 0 bases from J, with 16 bases between. CDR3 region: CASSLVAREELSYNSPLHF. CDR3 in DNA: TGCGCCAGCAGCTTGGTAGCCAGAGAAGAACTCTCCTATAATTCACCCCTCCACTTT.

This chain links TRBV7-3 with TRBJ1-1; 7 positions agree with TRBD1. V gave up 5 bases and J gave up 1 base; unmatched junction bases: 7. Germline lookup yields CDR1 SGHTA and CDR2 FQGTGA. The CDR3 is 15 residues long. CDR3 sequence reads: CASSRPPGGNTEAFF. Written as DNA, the CDR3 is TGTGCCAGCAGCCGACCCCCAGGGGGGAACACTGAAGCTTTCTTT. Looking up the rest from reference TRBV7-3 and TRBJ1-1 gives the full variable domain: GAGVSQTPSNKVTEKGKYVELRCDPISGHTALYWYRQSLGQGPEFLIYFQGTGAADDSGLPNDRFFAVRPEGSVSTLKIQRTERGDSAVYLCASSRPPGGNTEAFFGQGTRLTVV.

The rearrangement uses TRBV18 and TRBJ2-2, with 9 bases that match TRBD1. CDR1 is KGHSH and CDR2 is LQKENI in the germline V gene. The length of the CDR3 is 15 residues. Trimming at V came to 4 bases and at J to 4 bases, leaving 4 bases not matched to a gene. The CDR3 DNA sequence: TGTGCCAGCTCACTGGACAGGGGAGTCACCGGGGAGCTGTTTTTT. Amino acids: CASSLDRGVTGELFF.

This chain links TRBV5-1 with TRBJ2-7; the D gene is possibly TRBD1 (6 bases). V shed 0 bases and J shed 6 bases, with 10 bases lying between them. The CDR3 length is 13 residues. CDR1 and CDR2 from the germline V gene are SGHRS and YFSETQ. The CDR3 protein is CASSLDRVAEQYF. CDR3 sequence (DNA): TGCGCCAGCAGCTTGGACAGGGTGGCCGAGCAGTACTTC.

J is TRBJ2-1 and V is TRBV7-2, with 8 bases lining up with TRBD2. The V and J ends lost 3 bases and 3 bases, in that order; junction bases with no gene match: 10. CDR1 is SGHTA, CDR2 FQGNSA, per germline. This CDR3 is 17 amino acids long. CDR3 DNA: TGTGCCAGCAGCTTCAGCCCTACTAGCGGACTCTACAATGAGCAGTTCTTC. Its translation is CASSFSPTSGLYNEQFF.

This chain joins TRBV7-9 and TRBJ1-1; the D gene is possibly TRBD1 (5 bases). CDR1 and CDR2 (germline): SEHNR, FQNEAQ (reference sequence). Deletions cut 5 bases from V and 4 bases from J, with 14 bases between. This CDR3 contains 14 residues. This CDR3 is CASSPSAGGTEAFF. The DNA of the CDR3 is TGTGCCAGCAGCCCTTCAGCCGGGGGCACTGAAGCTTTCTTT.

The chain employs TRBV6-4 and TRBJ1-2; 7 positions agree with TRBD1. The CDR3 length is 14 residues. J gave up 7 bases and V 6 bases, and 11 bases lay outside the gene matches. The germline V gene has CDR1 MRHNA and CDR2 SNTAGT. CDR3 sequence (DNA): TGTGCCAGCAGCCCTACAGGGGATAGTGGTGGCTACACCTTC. Protein: CASSPTGDSGGYTF.

CDR3 sequence: CASRKPGQGARTQYF. The CDR3 DNA follows: TGTGCCAGCAGAAAACCGGGACAGGGGGCGCGGACCCAGTACTTC. This rearrangement joins TRBV11-2 to TRBJ2-5, with TRBD1 matching 12 bases. With 6 bases clipped from V and 7 bases from J, the junction kept 9 bases outside the gene matches. CDR1 is SGHAT, CDR2 FQNNGV, per germline. CDR3 length equals 15 residues.

This clone has only a few counts. The V call is TRBV7-2, the J call TRBJ1-1; 8 nucleotides agree with TRBD1. V shed 5 bases, J shed 7 bases, and the junction held 6 bases outside the gene matches. The CDR3 has 13 amino acids. Per the germline V gene, CDR1 is SGHTA and CDR2 is FQGNSA. CDR3 bases: TGTGCCAGCAGCGTACAGGGGGAAGTTGAAGCTTTCTTT. Encoded protein: CASSVQGEVEAFF.

CDR3 DNA sequence: TGTGCCAGCAGCGTGAGTGCCACGAACACCGGGGAGCTGTTTTTT. Its protein product is CASSVSATNTGELFF. The chain recombines TRBV9 with TRBJ2-2; D unclear. V was trimmed by 2 bases and J by 0 bases, leaving 8 bases between them. Per the germline V gene, CDR1 is SGDLS and CDR2 is YYNGEE. This CDR3 has 15 amino acids.